This entry features one T cell receptor (beta chain) sequence. Here immunoSEQ multiplex PCR was the method, and the copy in TCRdb shows in-frame clones only, minus some. The repertoire holds under 250,000 clones, with about four fifths as singletons. These data come from a study of blood T cell repertoires in COVID-19. Across the whole study: Acute and convalescent COVID-19 specimens originated in the United States, Italy and Spain. T cells, B-cell-depleted T cells, or PBMCs provided the cDNA or gDNA that served as material.

Trimming stripped 7 bases from V and 12 bases from J, with 14 bases between. Germline V CDR1 and CDR2: MNHEY, SVGAGI. The CDR3 sequence is 11 residues long. Sample: peripheral blood. J is TRBJ2-3 and V is TRBV6-5, with D possibly TRBD1 on 6 matching bases. This clonotype originated in a man aged 25 to 45 who had recovered from COVID-19. The CDR3 sequence: CASTRTETQYF. For the CDR3, the DNA is TGTGCCAGCACCAGGACAGAGACTCAGTATTTT.